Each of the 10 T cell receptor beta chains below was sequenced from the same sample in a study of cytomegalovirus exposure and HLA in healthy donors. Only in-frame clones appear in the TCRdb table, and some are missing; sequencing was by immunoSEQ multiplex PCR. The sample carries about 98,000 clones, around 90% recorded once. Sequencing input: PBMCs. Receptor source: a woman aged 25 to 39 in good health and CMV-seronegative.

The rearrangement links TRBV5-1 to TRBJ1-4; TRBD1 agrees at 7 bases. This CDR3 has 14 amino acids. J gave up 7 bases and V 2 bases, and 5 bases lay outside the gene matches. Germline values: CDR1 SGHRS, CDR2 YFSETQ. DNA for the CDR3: TGCGCCAGCAGCTTACAGGGGTGGGCTGAAAAACTGTTTTTT. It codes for CASSLQGWAEKLFF. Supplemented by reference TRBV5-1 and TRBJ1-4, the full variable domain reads KAGVTQTPRYLIKTRGQQVTLSCSPISGHRSVSWYQQTPGQGLQFLFEYFSETQRNKGNFPGRFSGRQFSNSRSEMNVSTLELGDSALYLCASSLQGWAEKLFFGSGTQLSVL.

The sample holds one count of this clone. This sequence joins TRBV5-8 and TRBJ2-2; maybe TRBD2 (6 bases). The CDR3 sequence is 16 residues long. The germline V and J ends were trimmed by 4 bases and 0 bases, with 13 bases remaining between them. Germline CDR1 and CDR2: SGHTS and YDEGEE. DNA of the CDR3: TGTGCCAGCAGCCGCCTAGCGTCCCCGAACACCGGGGAGCTGTTTTTT. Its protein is CASSRLASPNTGELFF.

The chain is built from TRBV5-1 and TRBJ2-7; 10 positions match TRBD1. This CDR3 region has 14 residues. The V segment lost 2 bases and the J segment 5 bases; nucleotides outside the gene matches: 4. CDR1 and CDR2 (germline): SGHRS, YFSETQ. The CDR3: CASSFGDRGHEQYF. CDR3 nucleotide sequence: TGCGCCAGCAGCTTTGGGGACAGGGGCCACGAGCAGTACTTC.

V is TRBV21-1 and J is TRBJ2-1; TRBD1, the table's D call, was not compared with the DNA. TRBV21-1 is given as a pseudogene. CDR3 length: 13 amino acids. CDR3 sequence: CARGQGMDNEQFF. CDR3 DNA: TGTGCCAGGGGGCAGGGGATGGACAATGAGCAGTTCTTC.

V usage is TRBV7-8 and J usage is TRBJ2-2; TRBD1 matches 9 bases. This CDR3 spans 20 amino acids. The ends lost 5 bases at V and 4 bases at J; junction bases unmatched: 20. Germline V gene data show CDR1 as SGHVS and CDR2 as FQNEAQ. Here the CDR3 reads CASSHVRIPWGQGITGELFF. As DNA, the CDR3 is TGTGCCAGCAGCCACGTCCGAATACCGTGGGGACAGGGTATCACCGGGGAGCTGTTTTTT.

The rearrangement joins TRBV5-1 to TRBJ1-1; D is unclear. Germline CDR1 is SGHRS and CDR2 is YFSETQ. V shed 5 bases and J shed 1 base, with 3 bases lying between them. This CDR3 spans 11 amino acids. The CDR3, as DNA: TGCGCCAGCAGTCAGAACACTGAAGCTTTCTTT. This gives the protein CASSQNTEAFF.

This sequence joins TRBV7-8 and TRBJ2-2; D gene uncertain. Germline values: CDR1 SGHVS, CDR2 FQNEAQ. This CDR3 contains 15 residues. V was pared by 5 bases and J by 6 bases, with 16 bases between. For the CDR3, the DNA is TGTGCCAGCAGCGCACAAAGACATTTTGCCGGGGAGCTGTTTTTT. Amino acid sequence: CASSAQRHFAGELFF.

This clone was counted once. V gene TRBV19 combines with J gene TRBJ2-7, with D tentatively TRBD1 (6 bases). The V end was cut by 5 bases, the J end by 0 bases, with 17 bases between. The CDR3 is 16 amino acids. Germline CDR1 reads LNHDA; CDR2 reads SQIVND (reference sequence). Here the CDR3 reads CASSARDRLASYEQYF. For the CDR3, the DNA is TGTGCCAGTAGTGCCCGTGACAGGCTAGCCTCCTACGAGCAGTACTTC.

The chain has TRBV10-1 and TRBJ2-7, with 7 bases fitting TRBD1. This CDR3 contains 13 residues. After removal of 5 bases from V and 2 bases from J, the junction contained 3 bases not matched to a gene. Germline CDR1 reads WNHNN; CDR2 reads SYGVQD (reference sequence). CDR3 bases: TGCGCCAGCAGTCCCGGGACAGCCTACGAGCAGTACTTC. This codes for CASSPGTAYEQYF.

CDR3 sequence (DNA): TGTGCCAGCAGCTTAGACGGGGCAGGAGGGAATGAGCAGTTCTTC. As protein: CASSLDGAGGNEQFF. The V call is TRBV7-3, the J call TRBJ2-1, with D tentatively TRBD2 (6 bases). In germline, CDR1 is SGHTA, CDR2 FQGTGA. This CDR3 is 15 amino acids long. With 2 bases removed from V and 7 bases from J, the gap between germline ends came to 15 bases.